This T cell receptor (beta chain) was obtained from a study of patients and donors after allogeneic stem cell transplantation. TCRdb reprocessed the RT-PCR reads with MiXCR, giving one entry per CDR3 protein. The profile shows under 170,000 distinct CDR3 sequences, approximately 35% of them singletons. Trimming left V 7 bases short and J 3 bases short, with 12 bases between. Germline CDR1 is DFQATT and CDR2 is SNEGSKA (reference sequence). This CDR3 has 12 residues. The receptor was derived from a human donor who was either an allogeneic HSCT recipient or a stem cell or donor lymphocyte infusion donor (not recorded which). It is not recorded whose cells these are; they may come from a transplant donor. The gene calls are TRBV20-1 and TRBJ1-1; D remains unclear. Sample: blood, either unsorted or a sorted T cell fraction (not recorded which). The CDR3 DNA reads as TGCAGTGAGGACCGTCAGGACACTGAAGCTTTCTTT. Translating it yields CSEDRQDTEAFF.